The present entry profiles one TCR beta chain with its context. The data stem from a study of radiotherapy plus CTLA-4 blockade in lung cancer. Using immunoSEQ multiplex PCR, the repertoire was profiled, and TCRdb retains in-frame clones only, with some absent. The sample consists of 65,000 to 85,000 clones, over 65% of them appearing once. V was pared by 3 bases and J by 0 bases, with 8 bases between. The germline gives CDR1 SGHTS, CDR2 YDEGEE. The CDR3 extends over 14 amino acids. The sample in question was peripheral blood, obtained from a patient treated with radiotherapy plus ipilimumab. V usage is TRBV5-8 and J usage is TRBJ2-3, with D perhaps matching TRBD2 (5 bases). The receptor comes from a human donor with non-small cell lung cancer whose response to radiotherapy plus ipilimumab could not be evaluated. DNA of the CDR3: TGTGCCAGCAGCTCACTAGACAGCACAGATACGCAGTATTTT. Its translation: CASSSLDSTDTQYF.